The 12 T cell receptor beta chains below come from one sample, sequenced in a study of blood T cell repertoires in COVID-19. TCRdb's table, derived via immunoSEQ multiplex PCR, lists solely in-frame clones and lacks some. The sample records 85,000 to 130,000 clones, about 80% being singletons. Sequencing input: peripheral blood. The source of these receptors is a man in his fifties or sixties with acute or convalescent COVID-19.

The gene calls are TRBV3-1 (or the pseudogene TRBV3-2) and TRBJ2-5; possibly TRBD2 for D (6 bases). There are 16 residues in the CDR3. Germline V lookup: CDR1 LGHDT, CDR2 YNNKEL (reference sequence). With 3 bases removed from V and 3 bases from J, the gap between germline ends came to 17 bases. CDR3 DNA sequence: TGTGCCAGCAGCCATCCCCTCGGTCGCGGGGAAGAGACCCAGTACTTC. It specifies CASSHPLGRGEETQYF.

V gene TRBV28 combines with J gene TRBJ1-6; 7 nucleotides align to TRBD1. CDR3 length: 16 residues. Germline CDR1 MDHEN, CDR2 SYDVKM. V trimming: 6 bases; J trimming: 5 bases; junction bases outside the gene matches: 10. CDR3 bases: TGTGCCAGCAGGCAAGACAGGGCGAGAAATAATTCACCCCTCCACTTT. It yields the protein CASRQDRARNNSPLHF.

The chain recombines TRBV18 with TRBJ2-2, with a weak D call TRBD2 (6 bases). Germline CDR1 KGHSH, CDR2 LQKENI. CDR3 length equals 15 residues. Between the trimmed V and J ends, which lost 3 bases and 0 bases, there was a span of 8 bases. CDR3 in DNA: TGTGCCAGCTCACCTACGGGAGCGAACACCGGGGAGCTGTTTTTT. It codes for CASSPTGANTGELFF. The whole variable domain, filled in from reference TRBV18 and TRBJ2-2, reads NAGVMQNPRHLVRRRGQEARLRCSPMKGHSHVYWYRQLPEEGLKFMVYLQKENIIDESGMPKERFSAEFPKEGPSILRIQQVVRGDSAAYFCASSPTGANTGELFFGEGSRLTVL.

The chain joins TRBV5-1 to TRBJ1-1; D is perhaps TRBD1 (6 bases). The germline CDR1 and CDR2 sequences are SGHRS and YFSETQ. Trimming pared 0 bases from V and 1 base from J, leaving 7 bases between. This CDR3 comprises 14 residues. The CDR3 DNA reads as TGCGCCAGCAGCTTGGGGACAGAGAACACTGAAGCTTTCTTT. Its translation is CASSLGTENTEAFF. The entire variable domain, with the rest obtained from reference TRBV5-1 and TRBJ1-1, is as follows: KAGVTQTPRYLIKTRGQQVTLSCSPISGHRSVSWYQQTPGQGLQFLFEYFSETQRNKGNFPGRFSGRQFSNSRSEMNVSTLELGDSALYLCASSLGTENTEAFFGQGTRLTVV.

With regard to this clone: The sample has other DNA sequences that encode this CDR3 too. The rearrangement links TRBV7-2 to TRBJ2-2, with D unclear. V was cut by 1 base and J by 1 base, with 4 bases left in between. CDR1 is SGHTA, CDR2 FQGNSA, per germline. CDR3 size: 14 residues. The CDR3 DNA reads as TGTGCCAGCAGCTTAGACAGGAACACCGGGGAGCTGTTTTTT. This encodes CASSLDRNTGELFF.

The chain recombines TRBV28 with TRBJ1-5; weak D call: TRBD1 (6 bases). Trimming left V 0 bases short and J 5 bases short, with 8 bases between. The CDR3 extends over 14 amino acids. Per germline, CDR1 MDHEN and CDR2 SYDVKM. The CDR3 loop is CASSLWAGDQPQHF. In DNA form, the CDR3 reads TGTGCCAGCAGTTTATGGGCAGGGGATCAGCCCCAGCATTTT. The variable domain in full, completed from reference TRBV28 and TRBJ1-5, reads DVKVTQSSRYLVKRTGEKVFLECVQDMDHENMFWYRQDPGLGLRLIYFSYDVKMKEKGDIPEGYSVSREKKERFSLILESASTNQTSMYLCASSLWAGDQPQHFGDGTRLSIL.

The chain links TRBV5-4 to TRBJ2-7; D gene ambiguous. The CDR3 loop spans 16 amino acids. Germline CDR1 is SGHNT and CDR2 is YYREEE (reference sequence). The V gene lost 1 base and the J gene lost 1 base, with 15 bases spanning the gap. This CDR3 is CASSLLSGSYSYEQYF. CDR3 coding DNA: TGTGCCAGCAGCTTGCTGTCCGGGTCGTATTCCTACGAGCAGTACTTC.

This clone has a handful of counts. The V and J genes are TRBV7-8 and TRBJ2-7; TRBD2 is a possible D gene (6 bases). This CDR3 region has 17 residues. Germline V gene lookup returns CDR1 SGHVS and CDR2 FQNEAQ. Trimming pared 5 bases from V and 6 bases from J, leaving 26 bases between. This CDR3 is CASSARTRFVGTSEQYF. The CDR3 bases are TGTGCCAGCAGCGCTAGGACCCGGTTTGTGGGGACTTCCGAGCAGTACTTC.

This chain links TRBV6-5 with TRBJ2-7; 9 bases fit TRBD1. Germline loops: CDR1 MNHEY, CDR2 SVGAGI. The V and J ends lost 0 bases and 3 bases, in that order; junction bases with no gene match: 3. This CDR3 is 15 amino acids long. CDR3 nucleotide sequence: TGTGCCAGCAGTTACTCGGGACAGGGAATCTACGAGCAGTACTTC. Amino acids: CASSYSGQGIYEQYF.

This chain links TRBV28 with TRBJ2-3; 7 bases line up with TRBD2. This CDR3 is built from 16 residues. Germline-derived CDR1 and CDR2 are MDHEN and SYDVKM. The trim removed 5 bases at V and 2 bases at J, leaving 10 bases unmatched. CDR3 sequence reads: CASSASSGGTTDTQYF. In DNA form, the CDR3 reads TGTGCCAGCAGTGCCTCTTCGGGAGGTACCACAGATACGCAGTATTTT.

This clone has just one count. The CDR3 DNA sequence: TGTGCCTGGACACAGGGCCTATGGGAGCCCCTCCACTTT. This gives the protein CAWTQGLWEPLHF. This chain uses TRBV30 with TRBJ1-6; a possible D gene is TRBD1 (6 bases). The CDR3 extends over 13 amino acids. The V end lost 4 bases, the J end lost 13 bases, and 17 bases lay between the germline ends. Germline values: CDR1 GTSNPN, CDR2 SVGIG (reference sequence). The full variable domain, with the rest looked up from reference TRBV30 and TRBJ1-6, is SQTIHQWPATLVQPVGSPLSLECTVEGTSNPNLYWYRQAAGRGLQLLFYSVGIGQISSEVPQNLSASRPQDRQFILSSKKLLLSDSGFYLCAWTQGLWEPLHFGNGTRLTVT.

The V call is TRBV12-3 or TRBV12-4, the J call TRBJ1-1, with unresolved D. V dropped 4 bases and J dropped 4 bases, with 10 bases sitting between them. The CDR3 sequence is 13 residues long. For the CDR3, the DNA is TGTGCCAGCAGTTATTTCCGGGGCACTGAAGCTTTCTTT. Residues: CASSYFRGTEAFF.